These T cell receptor beta chains were read from a single sample in a study of blood T cell repertoires in COVID-19. Method: immunoSEQ multiplex PCR; TCRdb's copy keeps in-frame clones and lacks some. The sample includes 88,000 or so clones, around 86% of them seen just once. What was sequenced was peripheral blood. These receptors were taken from a human donor in a cohort sampled during active COVID-19. CDR3s include the opening cysteine and the closing phenylalanine or tryptophan.

CDR3	length	V	J
CASSGQGAGGYTF	13	TRBV2	TRBJ1-2
CTSSPGQSRYEQYF	14	TRBV1	TRBJ2-7
CASSQMGRGREKLFF	15	TRBV3-1/TRBV3-2	TRBJ1-4
CASSVELHGGYNEQFF	16	TRBV9	TRBJ2-1
CASKSSGTDTQYF	13	TRBV6-5	TRBJ2-3
CASSLAISGGDGYTF	15	TRBV7-9	TRBJ1-2
CASSQTGLEGYTF	13	TRBV6-5	TRBJ1-2
CAIRALDGGGRVHTGELFF	19	TRBV10-3	TRBJ2-2
CASSFGGLSYEQYF	14	TRBV7-9	TRBJ2-7
CASSEDRQGNQPQHF	15	TRBV6-1	TRBJ1-5
CASTPAQGWTGELFF	15	TRBV5-4	TRBJ2-2
CASSDRAGNTEAFF	14	TRBV6-1	TRBJ1-1
CASTPGQALYNSPLHF	16	TRBV2	TRBJ1-6